The 15 T cell receptor beta chains below come from one sample, sequenced in a study of blood T cell repertoires in COVID-19. TCRdb's copy holds only in-frame clones and misses some; the assay was immunoSEQ multiplex PCR. The sample includes some 250,000 clones, about 90% of them seen just once. Material: peripheral blood. The receptors shown here come from a man in his fifties or sixties with acute or convalescent COVID-19.

J is TRBJ2-1 and V is TRBV3-1 (or the pseudogene TRBV3-2), with 7 bases identical to TRBD1. The CDR3 covers 18 residues. Looked up from germline, CDR1 is LGHDT and CDR2 is YNNKEL (reference sequence). V lost 5 bases, J lost 5 bases, and 18 bases stayed unmatched. Written as DNA, the CDR3 is TGTGCCAGCAGCGCTTCGACAGGGCCGAGGGCAACAAACAATGAGCAGTTCTTC. It codes for CASSASTGPRATNNEQFF.

The genes are TRBV19 and TRBJ1-5; D gene ambiguous. The V gene's germline CDR1 is LNHDA and CDR2 SQIVND (reference sequence). The CDR3 has 16 residues. Trimming took off 6 bases at V and 1 base at J, with 16 bases between the two ends. In DNA, the CDR3 is TGTGCCAGTAGCTCATTTGTCGGGAGGAGCAATCAGCCCCAGCATTTT. Amino acid sequence: CASSSFVGRSNQPQHF.

V is TRBV4-3 and J is TRBJ2-7; TRBD2 aligns across 11 bases. Per the germline V gene, CDR1 is LGHNA and CDR2 is YSLEER. V lost 2 bases to trimming and J lost 2 bases; unmatched junction nucleotides: 8. The CDR3 is 17 amino acids. In nucleotides, the CDR3 is TGCGCCAGCAGCCAAAGACTAGCGGGGCACATTGCCTACGAGCAGTACTTC. Amino acids: CASSQRLAGHIAYEQYF.

The chain joins TRBV9 to TRBJ1-4; 7 bases are a match to TRBD1. The V and J ends lost 3 bases and 2 bases, in that order; junction bases with no gene match: 1. This CDR3 comprises 14 residues. Germline V CDR1 and CDR2: SGDLS, YYNGEE. DNA for the CDR3: TGTGCCAGCAGCGAGGGGGCCACTAATGAAAAACTGTTTTTT. Translating gives CASSEGATNEKLFF.

This clone was counted a single time. The CDR3 protein is CATSDLSGTGVTDTQYF. CDR3 DNA: TGTGCCACCAGTGATTTATCCGGGACAGGGGTAACAGATACGCAGTATTTT. The chain joins TRBV24-1 to TRBJ2-3; TRBD1 aligns across 10 bases. Unmatched junction bases numbered 6, after V lost 1 base and J lost 3 bases. Per the germline V gene, CDR1 is KGHDR and CDR2 is SFDVKD. This CDR3 has 17 amino acids.

The rearrangement uses TRBV7-2 and TRBJ1-1, with D tentatively TRBD1 (5 bases). Per germline, CDR1 SGHTA and CDR2 FQGNSA. The CDR3 covers 11 residues. Trimming took 1 base from V and 11 from J, leaving 8 bases between them. The CDR3 reads CASSLEGRAFF. The DNA of the CDR3 is TGTGCCAGCAGCTTAGAGGGGAGGGCTTTCTTT.

This chain uses TRBV20-1 with TRBJ1-4, with 10 nucleotides matching TRBD1. Germline V gives CDR1 DFQATT, CDR2 SNEGSKA (reference sequence). The CDR3 totals 16 residues. V lost 3 bases and J lost 0; bases outside the gene matches: 4. CDR3 amino acids: CSASKGQGATNEKLFF. As DNA, the CDR3 is TGCAGTGCTAGTAAAGGACAGGGGGCAACTAATGAAAAACTGTTTTTT.

The rearrangement uses TRBV7-3 and TRBJ1-1; D is possibly TRBD1 (6 bases). The CDR3 is 14 residues long. Per the germline V gene, CDR1 is SGHTA and CDR2 is FQGTGA. V lost 2 bases and J 1 base, leaving 8 bases between the germline ends. CDR3 sequence: CASSLAGANTEAFF. DNA for the CDR3: TGTGCCAGCAGCTTAGCAGGGGCGAACACTGAAGCTTTCTTT.

There are a few counts of this clone. CDR3 loop: CASSNPLAAGGEQYF. The CDR3 DNA reads as TGTGCCAGCAGCAACCCACTAGCGGCGGGCGGGGAGCAGTACTTC. The V call is TRBV28, the J call TRBJ2-7, with 8 bases aligning to TRBD2. The CDR3 extends over 15 amino acids. Germline V gene data show CDR1 as MDHEN and CDR2 as SYDVKM. V dropped 6 bases and J dropped 7; count of bases not matched to a gene: 14.

This clone was found once. The V call is TRBV7-2, the J call TRBJ2-3; possible D gene TRBD2, 5 bases. In germline, CDR1 is SGHTA, CDR2 FQGNSA. There are 14 residues in the CDR3. V dropped 3 bases and J dropped 6 bases, with 13 bases sitting between them. The CDR3 coding sequence is TGTGCCAGCAGCTTGGGTCTAGGCGGGGATACGCAGTATTTT. Translation gives CASSLGLGGDTQYF.

As concerns this clone: This specimen includes other DNA sequences encoding the same CDR3. This rearrangement joins TRBV28 to TRBJ1-2; TRBD1 agrees at 7 bases. The CDR3 totals 14 residues. V lost 5 bases and J lost 3; bases outside the gene matches: 6. Germline V gene sequence: CDR1 MDHEN, CDR2 SYDVKM. CDR3 sequence: CASSPPGTDYGYTF. CDR3 sequence (DNA): TGTGCCAGCAGTCCTCCCGGGACAGACTATGGCTACACCTTC.

This clone was detected once. In DNA, the CDR3 is TGTGCCAGCAGACCAAGTTCAGGGGACATGAACACTGAAGCTTTCTTT. Its protein is CASRPSSGDMNTEAFF. The chain employs TRBV27 and TRBJ1-1, with TRBD1 as a possible D gene (6 bases). The germline V gene encodes CDR1 MNHEY and CDR2 SMNVEV (reference sequence). The ends were cut back, 6 bases at V and 0 bases at J, with 17 bases in the middle. The CDR3 sequence is 16 residues long.

The rearrangement joins TRBV3-1 (or the pseudogene TRBV3-2) to TRBJ1-1; D gene ambiguous. The germline CDR1 and CDR2 sequences are LGHDT and YNNKEL (reference sequence). There are 16 residues in the CDR3. V lost 2 bases to trimming and J lost 6 bases, with 19 bases between them. CDR3 sequence (DNA): TGTGCCAGCAGCCAACCCCTAGGAAGCCTTACCGCTGAAGCTTTCTTT. This sequence encodes CASSQPLGSLTAEAFF.

There are a few counts of this clone. The chain combines TRBV9 with TRBJ2-7; 7 nucleotides line up with TRBD1. Germline V gene sequence: CDR1 SGDLS, CDR2 YYNGEE. CDR3 length: 14 amino acids. V was pared by 7 bases and J by 8 bases, with 15 bases of the junction left unmatched. CDR3 protein: CASGTGDFSEQQYF. The CDR3 nucleotides read TGTGCCAGCGGCACAGGGGATTTCTCCGAACAGCAGTACTTC.

V usage is TRBV7-2 and J usage is TRBJ2-3; D might be TRBD1 (6 bases). Trimming cost V 1 base and J 3 bases, with 14 bases left between them. CDR1 is SGHTA, CDR2 FQGNSA, per germline. The CDR3 covers 16 residues. CDR3 amino acids: CASSLVQGPGTDTQYF. The CDR3 DNA reads as TGTGCCAGCAGCTTAGTTCAGGGGCCTGGAACAGATACGCAGTATTTT.